This entry is about one T cell receptor (beta chain). This clone's antigen is unknown. The input lacks base qualities; no much larger clone sits a single base away. The data were taken from a study of blood T cell repertoires in COVID-19 (dated by TCRdb to the early 2020s). General notes on the study: Collaborator samples came from the United States, Italy and Spain and covered acute and convalescent phases of COVID-19. The material from the prospective study consisted of cDNA or gDNA derived from T cells, B-cell-depleted T cells, or PBMCs. The dataset comprised deeply sampled blood TCRbeta repertoires from subjects exposed to, actively infected with, or recovered from COVID-19. A freely available public database, intended as a resource for researchers studying the immune response to SARS-CoV-2, is where the repertoires were released. The samples were drawn from the first 160 participants of the ongoing ImmuneRACE study and from 1,254 subjects provided by 6 global collaborators. Nearly every sample came with metadata listing a de-identified subject ID, COVID-19 status, age in years and sex. Where available, HLA class I and class II types were taken from metadata supplied by the sample provider and were not determined by assay-based typing. Study-wide findings and limitations: The amount of clinical and demographic metadata varied by source and participant and was provided uncurated.

TCRbeta CDR3 regions were amplified from genomic DNA by means of the immunoSEQ Assay, a bias-controlled multiplex PCR. The authors processed their data as follows. Within the assay, amplification of reference gene primers was used to estimate how many nucleated cells each sample contained. To quantify the absolute abundance of each unique TCRbeta CDR3 rearrangement, sequence reads were collapsed and filtered. For each sample, productive Simpson clonality was calculated by taking the square root of Simpson's diversity index across productive rearrangements. The table was pulled from immuneACCESS by TCRdb, which kept in-frame rearrangements only. Such tables lose some clones; where checked, under half of the loss comes from unresolved V genes, and the rest has no known cause. V, J and clone size are those of that table, while D and trimming were read from the DNA. For this sample the table gives tens of thousands of clones, of which 89% were detected only once. The leading ten clones occupy about 5% of the sample.

Whole blood was collected in K2EDTA tubes by collaborating institutions according to the institutions' own protocols. Collaborator samples were shipped for TCRbeta analysis as frozen whole blood, isolated PBMCs, or DNA extracted from either sample type. Sequenced sample: peripheral blood. The sequence came from a woman aged 45-60 years with active COVID-19.

DNA sequence: TGTGCCAGCCGTAGGGACAGGACGAACTATGGCTACACCTTC. Its translation is CASRRDRTNYGYTF. The rearranged segments are TRBV2 and TRBJ1-2; TRBD1 agrees with 8 junctional bases. As encoded in the germline V gene, CDR1 is SNHLY while CDR2 is FYNNEI. Here V drops 8 bases and J drops 2 bases, and the junction holds 7 bases not matched to any gene. The CDR3, from cysteine to phenylalanine, totals 14 residues. Only the CDR3 DNA stays, 42 bases, in frame from base 1.